This T cell receptor (beta chain) is from a study of cytotoxic CD8 clonotypes in ibrutinib-treated CLL. Generated by immunoSEQ multiplex PCR, the TCRdb table keeps only in-frame clones and is missing some. The sample has approximately 300,000 clones, about 80% seen once. CDR3 length: 14 residues. With 1 base clipped from V and 5 bases from J, the junction kept 4 bases outside the gene matches. Germline-derived CDR1 and CDR2 are SGDLS and YYNGEE. This sequence was found in a human donor with chronic lymphocytic leukemia. This specimen was PBMCs, taken before ibrutinib treatment. V gene TRBV9 combines with J gene TRBJ2-7, with TRBD2 matching over 9 bases. In DNA form, the CDR3 reads TGTGCCAGCAGCGTAAGTCTAGCGGGGAACGAGCAGTACTTC. Translated: CASSVSLAGNEQYF.